Below, 4 T cell receptor beta chains from the same sample are listed, as sequenced in a study of T cell responses to AZD1222 COVID-19 vaccine. Libraries were prepared by immunoSEQ multiplex PCR; TCRdb keeps only in-frame clonotypes and omits some of them. The sample records roughly 120,000 clones, roughly 84% being singletons. This material consisted of peripheral blood, taken on day 0 of AZD1222 vaccination. The source of these receptors is an adult in good health.

The J gene is TRBJ1-2, the V gene TRBV24-1; 8 bases map to TRBD1. The CDR3 extends over 14 amino acids. V trimming: 4 bases; J trimming: 7 bases; junction bases outside the gene matches: 7. The germline gives CDR1 KGHDR, CDR2 SFDVKD. CDR3 sequence (DNA): TGTGCCACCAGTGACCCGGACAGGGTGATTGGCTACACCTTC. It encodes CATSDPDRVIGYTF.

This clone was recorded once. This chain connects TRBV25-1 to TRBJ2-1; a possible D gene is TRBD2 (6 bases). Germline CDR1 is MGHDK and CDR2 is SYGVNS. V was trimmed by 5 bases and J by 5 bases, leaving 19 bases between them. The CDR3 is made up of 16 amino acids. The CDR3 region is CASSPLVGGKDNEQFF. The CDR3 bases are TGTGCCAGCAGTCCGCTTGTCGGAGGGAAAGACAATGAGCAGTTCTTC. Full variable domain (outside the CDR3, taken from reference TRBV25-1 and TRBJ2-1): EADIYQTPRYLVIGTGKKITLECSQTMGHDKMYWYQQDPGMELHLIHYSYGVNSTEKGDLSSESTVSRIRTEHFPLTLESARPSHTSQYLCASSPLVGGKDNEQFFGPGTRLTVL.

V usage is TRBV5-8 and J usage is TRBJ2-4; D is undetermined. This CDR3 is 15 amino acids long. V shed 0 bases and J shed 0 bases, with 7 bases lying between them. Germline CDR1 reads SGHTS; CDR2 reads YDEGEE. The CDR3 loop is CASSLGNLAKNIQYF. CDR3 DNA: TGTGCCAGCAGCTTGGGGAATCTAGCCAAAAACATTCAGTACTTC. The full variable domain, rest sourced from reference TRBV5-8 and TRBJ2-4, is EAGVTQSPTHLIKTRGQQATLRCSPISGHTSVYWYQQALGLGLQFLLWYDEGEERNRGNFPPRFSGRQFPNYSSELNVNALELEDSALYLCASSLGNLAKNIQYFGAGTRLSVL.

This clone has only one observation. The genes are TRBV5-4 and TRBJ2-1; D could derive from TRBD1 or TRBD2 (5 bases each). The germline CDR1 and CDR2 sequences are SGHNT and YYREEE (reference sequence). The length of the CDR3 is 11 residues. Trimming stripped 2 bases from V and 13 bases from J, with 10 bases between. This chain's CDR3 is CASSFMGPQFF. CDR3 sequence (DNA): TGTGCCAGCAGCTTTATGGGACCACAGTTCTTC.